This TCR beta chain derives from a study of shared clonotypes between healthy human individuals. Study results and limitations: Researchers found naive subsets generally carried larger estimated richness than memory subsets. It was anticipated that sequencing depth would influence how many clonotypes donors shared.

Only in-frame clones appear in the TCRdb table, and some are missing; sequencing was by immunoSEQ multiplex PCR. The sample has around 2.3 million clones; under 97% are singletons. Comments on this clone: As yet, its antigen is unknown.

The length of the CDR3 is 15 residues. Germline values: CDR1 SGHRS, CDR2 YFSETQ. After removal of 0 bases from V and 2 bases from J, the junction contained 2 bases not matched to a gene. This TCR was sampled from a man younger than 35 in good health. V usage is TRBV5-1 and J usage is TRBJ2-3; TRBD1 matches at 8 bases. Sequencing input: naive CD4+ T cells sorted from blood. Subset given: CD45RA+ positively selected. The DNA of the CDR3 is TGCGCCAGCAGCTTGGTGGACAGGGACACAGATACGCAGTATTTT. Encoded protein: CASSLVDRDTDTQYF.